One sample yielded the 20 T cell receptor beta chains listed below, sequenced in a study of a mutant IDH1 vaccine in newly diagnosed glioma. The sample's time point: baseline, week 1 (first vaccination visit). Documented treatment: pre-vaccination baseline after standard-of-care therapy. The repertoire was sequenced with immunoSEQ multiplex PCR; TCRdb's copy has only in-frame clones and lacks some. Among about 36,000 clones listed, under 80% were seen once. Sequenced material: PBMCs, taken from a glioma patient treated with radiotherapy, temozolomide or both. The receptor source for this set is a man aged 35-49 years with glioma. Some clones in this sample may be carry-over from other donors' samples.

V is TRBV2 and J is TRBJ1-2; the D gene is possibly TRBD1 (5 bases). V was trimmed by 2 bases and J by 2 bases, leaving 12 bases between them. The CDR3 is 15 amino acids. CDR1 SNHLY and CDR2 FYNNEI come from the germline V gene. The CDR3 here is CASSEYAGDNYGYTF. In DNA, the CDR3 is TGTGCCAGCAGTGAATATGCGGGGGACAACTATGGCTACACCTTC.

The CDR3 spells CARGPGGFSTDTQYF. CDR3 coding DNA: TGTGCCAGAGGGCCAGGGGGCTTCTCCACAGATACGCAGTATTTT. V and J are TRBV2 and TRBJ2-3, with 8 bases aligning to TRBD1. Germline V lookup: CDR1 SNHLY, CDR2 FYNNEI. The CDR3 loop spans 15 amino acids. Trimming cost V 9 bases and J 2 bases; bases outside gene matches: 10.

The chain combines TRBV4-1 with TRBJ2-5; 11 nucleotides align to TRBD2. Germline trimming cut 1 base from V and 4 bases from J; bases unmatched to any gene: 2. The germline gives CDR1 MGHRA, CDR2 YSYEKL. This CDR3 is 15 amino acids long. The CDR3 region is CASSQALAGVETQYF. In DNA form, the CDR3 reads TGCGCCAGCAGCCAAGCACTAGCGGGGGTAGAGACCCAGTACTTC.

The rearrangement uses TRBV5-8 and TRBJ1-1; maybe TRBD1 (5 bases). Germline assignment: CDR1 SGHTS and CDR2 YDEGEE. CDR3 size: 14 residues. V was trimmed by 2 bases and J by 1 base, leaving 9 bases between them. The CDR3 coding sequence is TGTGCCAGCAGCTTACCGACAGCGAACACTGAAGCTTTCTTT. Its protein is CASSLPTANTEAFF.

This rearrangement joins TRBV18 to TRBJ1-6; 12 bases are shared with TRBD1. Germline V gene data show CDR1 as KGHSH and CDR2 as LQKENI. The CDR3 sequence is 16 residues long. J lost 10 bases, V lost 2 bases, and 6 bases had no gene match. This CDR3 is CASSPLGQGARSPLHF. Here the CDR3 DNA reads TGTGCCAGCTCACCATTGGGACAGGGGGCAAGGTCACCCCTCCACTTT.

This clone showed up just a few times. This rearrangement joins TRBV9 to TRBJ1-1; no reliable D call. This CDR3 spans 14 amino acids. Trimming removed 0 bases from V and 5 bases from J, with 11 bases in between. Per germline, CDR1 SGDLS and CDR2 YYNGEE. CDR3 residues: CASSVGGFETEAFF. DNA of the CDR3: TGTGCCAGCAGCGTAGGAGGGTTTGAGACTGAAGCTTTCTTT.

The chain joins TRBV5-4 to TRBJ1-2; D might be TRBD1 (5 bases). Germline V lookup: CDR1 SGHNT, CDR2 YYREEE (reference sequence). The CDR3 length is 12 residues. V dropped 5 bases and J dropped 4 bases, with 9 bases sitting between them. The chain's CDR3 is CASRGGGYGYTF. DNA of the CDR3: TGTGCCAGCAGGGGTGGGGGCTATGGCTACACCTTC.

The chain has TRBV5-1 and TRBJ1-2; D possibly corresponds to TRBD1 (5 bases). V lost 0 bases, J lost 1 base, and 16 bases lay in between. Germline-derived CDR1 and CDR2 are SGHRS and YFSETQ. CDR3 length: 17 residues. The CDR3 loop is CASSLGDSPYGNYGYTF. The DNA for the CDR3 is TGCGCCAGCAGCTTGGGGGACTCCCCATACGGTAACTATGGCTACACCTTC.

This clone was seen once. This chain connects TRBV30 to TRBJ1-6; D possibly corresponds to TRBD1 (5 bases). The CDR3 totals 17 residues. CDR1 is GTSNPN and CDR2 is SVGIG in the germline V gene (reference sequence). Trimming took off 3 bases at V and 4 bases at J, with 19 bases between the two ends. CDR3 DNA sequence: TGTGCCTGGAGGGGGCAGACGGGCCCAGGGTATAATTCACCCCTCCACTTT. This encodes CAWRGQTGPGYNSPLHF. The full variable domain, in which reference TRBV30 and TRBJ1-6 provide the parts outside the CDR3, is SQTIHQWPATLVQPVGSPLSLECTVEGTSNPNLYWYRQAAGRGLQLLFYSVGIGQISSEVPQNLSASRPQDRQFILSSKKLLLSDSGFYLCAWRGQTGPGYNSPLHFGNGTRLTVT.

CDR3 protein: CASSLTGPGSQPQHF. The CDR3 region has the DNA TGTGCCAGCAGCTTGACAGGACCCGGAAGCCAGCCCCAGCATTTT. The V call is TRBV5-6, the J call TRBJ1-5, with D tentatively TRBD1 (5 bases). V was clipped by 1 base and J by 7 bases, with 15 bases between them. This CDR3 spans 15 amino acids. CDR1 SGHDT and CDR2 YYEEEE come from the germline V gene.

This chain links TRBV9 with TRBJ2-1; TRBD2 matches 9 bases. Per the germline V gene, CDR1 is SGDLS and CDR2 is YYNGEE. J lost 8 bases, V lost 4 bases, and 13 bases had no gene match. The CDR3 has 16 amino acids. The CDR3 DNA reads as TGTGCCAGCAGCTCGGAAACGGGACTAGCAGTCGATGAGCAGTTCTTC. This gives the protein CASSSETGLAVDEQFF. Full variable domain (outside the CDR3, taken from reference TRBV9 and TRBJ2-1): DSGVTQTPKHLITATGQRVTLRCSPRSGDLSVYWYQQSLDQGLQFLIQYYNGEERAKGNILERFSAQQFPDLHSELNLSSLELGDSALYFCASSSETGLAVDEQFFGPGTRLTVL.

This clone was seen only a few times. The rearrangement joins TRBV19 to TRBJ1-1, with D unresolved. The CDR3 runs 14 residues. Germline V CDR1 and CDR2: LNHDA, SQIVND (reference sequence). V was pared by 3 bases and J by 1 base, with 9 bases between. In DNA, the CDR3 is TGTGCCAGTAGTATCCCCTCGGGGAACACTGAAGCTTTCTTT. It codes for CASSIPSGNTEAFF.

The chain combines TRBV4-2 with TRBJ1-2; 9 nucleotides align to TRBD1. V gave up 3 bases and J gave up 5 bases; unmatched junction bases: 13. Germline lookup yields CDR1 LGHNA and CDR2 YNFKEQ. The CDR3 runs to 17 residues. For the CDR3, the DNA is TGTGCCAGCAGCCAGGCTTATACAGGGGGCGCCTGGTATGGCTACACCTTC. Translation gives CASSQAYTGGAWYGYTF.

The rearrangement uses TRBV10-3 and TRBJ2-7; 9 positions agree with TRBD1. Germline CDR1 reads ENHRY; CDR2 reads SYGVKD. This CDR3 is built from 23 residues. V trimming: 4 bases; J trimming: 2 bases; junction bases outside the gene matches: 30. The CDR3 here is CAISGGGRSPLAYSRDRAYEQYF. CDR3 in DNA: TGTGCCATCAGTGGTGGGGGTAGGTCTCCCCTCGCCTATTCCCGGGACAGGGCCTACGAGCAGTACTTC.

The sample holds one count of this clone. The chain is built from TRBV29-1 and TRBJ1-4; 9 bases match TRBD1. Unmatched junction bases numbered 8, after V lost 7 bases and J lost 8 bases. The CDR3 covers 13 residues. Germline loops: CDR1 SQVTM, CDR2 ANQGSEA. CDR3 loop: CSATDRGGEKLFF. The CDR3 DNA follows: TGCAGCGCCACTGACAGGGGGGGAGAAAAACTGTTTTTT.

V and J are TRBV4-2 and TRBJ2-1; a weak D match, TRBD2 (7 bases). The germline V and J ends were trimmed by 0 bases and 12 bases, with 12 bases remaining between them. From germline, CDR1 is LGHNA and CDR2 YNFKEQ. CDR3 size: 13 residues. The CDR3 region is CASSQDPGGRQFF. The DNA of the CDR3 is TGTGCCAGCAGCCAAGATCCGGGGGGCCGGCAGTTCTTC.

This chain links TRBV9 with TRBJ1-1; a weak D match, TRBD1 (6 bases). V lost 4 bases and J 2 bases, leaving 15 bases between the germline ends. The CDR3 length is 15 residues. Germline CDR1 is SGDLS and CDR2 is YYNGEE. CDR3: CASSFRDIINTEAFF. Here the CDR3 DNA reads TGTGCCAGCAGCTTCCGGGACATAATCAACACTGAAGCTTTCTTT.

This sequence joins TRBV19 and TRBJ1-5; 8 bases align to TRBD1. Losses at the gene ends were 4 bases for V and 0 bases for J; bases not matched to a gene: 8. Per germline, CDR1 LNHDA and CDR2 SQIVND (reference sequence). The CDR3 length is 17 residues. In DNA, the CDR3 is TGTGCCAGTAGTAAAAGGGACAGGCCTTATAGCAATCAGCCCCAGCATTTT. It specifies CASSKRDRPYSNQPQHF.

CDR3 sequence reads: CASSLGGANYGYTF. CDR3 DNA: TGTGCCAGCAGCTTGGGCGGAGCTAACTATGGCTACACCTTC. This chain connects TRBV5-4 to TRBJ1-2; no clear D gene. Germline V gene data show CDR1 as SGHNT and CDR2 as YYREEE (reference sequence). V shed 0 bases and J shed 0 bases, with 6 bases lying between them. The CDR3 length is 14 residues.

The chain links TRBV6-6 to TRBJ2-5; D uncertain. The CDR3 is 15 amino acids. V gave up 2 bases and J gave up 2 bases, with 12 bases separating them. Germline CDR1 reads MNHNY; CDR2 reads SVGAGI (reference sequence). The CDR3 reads CASSYRPTYQETQYF. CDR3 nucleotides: TGTGCCAGCAGTTACCGGCCCACATATCAAGAGACCCAGTACTTC.